Reported below is one T cell receptor (beta chain). The method was immunoSEQ multiplex PCR; TCRdb's version includes in-frame clones alone and lacks a portion of them. The table records about 250,000 clones, about 91% of them present only once. The data stem from a study of blood T cell repertoires in COVID-19. Study at large: T cells, B-cell-depleted T cells, or PBMCs supplied cDNA or gDNA.

V was clipped by 3 bases and J by 12 bases; unmatched bases: 8. This CDR3 is 13 amino acids long. CDR1 and CDR2 from the germline V gene are ENHRY and SYGVKD. The TCR was taken from a man older than 75 with acute or convalescent COVID-19. This chain joins TRBV10-3 and TRBJ2-7; 10 bases fit TRBD2. Sample: peripheral blood. CDR3 bases: TGTGCCATCAGTGACGGGCTAGCGGGAGATCGGTACTTC. Translation gives CAISDGLAGDRYF.